The clone carrying this TCR beta chain was seen a few times. Its specificity is not known. This table comes from immunoSEQ multiplex PCR, and its TCRdb copy is limited to in-frame clones, with some not included. The sample includes roughly 60,000 clones, roughly nine tenths of them seen just once. The data were obtained in a study of OX40 agonist ivuxolimab in advanced cancers. Study summary: The mean age was 60 years, ranging from about 23 to 79, with over 70% of participants male. Of the participants, 40% had some prior anti-PD-1, anti-PD-L1 or anti-CTLA-4 therapy, which was allowed. Study-wide points: There was clonal expansion of CD4+ and CD8+ blood T cells by week 6 at 0.1 to 3.0 mg/kg. Clonal expansion in partial responders at 0.1-3.0 mg/kg ranked among the lowest.

The trim removed 2 bases at V and 8 bases at J, leaving 7 bases unmatched. The CDR3 is 15 residues long. Germline V gives CDR1 SGHTA, CDR2 FQGTGA. The chain links TRBV7-3 to TRBJ2-1, with TRBD2 matching over 9 bases. Sequences were derived from CD4+ or CD8+ T cells sorted from blood, sampled in a trial of the OX40 agonist ivuxolimab. The receptor was isolated from an adult with an advanced solid tumor such as melanoma, head and neck, liver or kidney cancer. This chain's CDR3 is CASSLGVSGSYEQFF. In DNA form, the CDR3 reads TGTGCCAGCAGCTTAGGGGTTAGCGGGAGCTATGAGCAGTTCTTC. The complete variable domain, with remaining parts taken from reference TRBV7-3 and TRBJ2-1, reads GAGVSQTPSNKVTEKGKYVELRCDPISGHTALYWYRQSLGQGPEFLIYFQGTGAADDSGLPNDRFFAVRPEGSVSTLKIQRTERGDSAVYLCASSLGVSGSYEQFFGPGTRLTVL.